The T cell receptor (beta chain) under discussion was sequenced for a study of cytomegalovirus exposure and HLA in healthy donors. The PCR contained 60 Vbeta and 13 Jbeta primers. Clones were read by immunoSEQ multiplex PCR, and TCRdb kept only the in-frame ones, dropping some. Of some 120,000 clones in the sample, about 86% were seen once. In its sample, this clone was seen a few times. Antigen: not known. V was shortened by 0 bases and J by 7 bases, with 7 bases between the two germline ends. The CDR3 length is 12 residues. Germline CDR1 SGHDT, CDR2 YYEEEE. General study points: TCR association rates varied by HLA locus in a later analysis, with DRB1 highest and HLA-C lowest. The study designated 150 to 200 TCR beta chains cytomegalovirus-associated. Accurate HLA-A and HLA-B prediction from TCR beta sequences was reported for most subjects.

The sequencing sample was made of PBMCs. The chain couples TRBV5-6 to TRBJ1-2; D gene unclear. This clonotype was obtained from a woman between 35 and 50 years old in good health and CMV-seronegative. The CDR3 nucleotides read TGTGCCAGCAGCTTGGATTACGGTGGCTACACCTTC. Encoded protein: CASSLDYGGYTF.